What follows describes a single TCR beta chain. This sample is drawn from a study of patients and donors after allogeneic stem cell transplantation. CDR1 and CDR2 from the germline V gene are SGHRS and YFSETQ. This CDR3 has 14 amino acids. Trimming took 0 bases from V and 4 from J, leaving 11 bases between them. MiXCR, run by TCRdb on the RT-PCR reads, gives a single entry per CDR3 protein. The table lists about 74,000 distinct CDR3 sequences, about 26% of them singletons. The sequenced sample consisted of blood, either unsorted or a sorted T cell fraction (not recorded which). The receptor was isolated from a human donor who was either an allogeneic HSCT recipient or a stem cell or donor lymphocyte infusion donor (not recorded which). It is not recorded whose cells these are; they may come from a transplant donor. The chain has TRBV5-1 and TRBJ2-7, with D maybe TRBD2 (6 bases). This CDR3 reads CASSLAGVEYEQYF. Written as DNA, the CDR3 is TGCGCCAGCAGCTTGGCGGGGGTTGAGTACGAGCAGTACTTC. The entire variable domain, with the rest obtained from reference TRBV5-1 and TRBJ2-7, is as follows: KAGVTQTPRYLIKTRGQQVTLSCSPISGHRSVSWYQQTPGQGLQFLFEYFSETQRNKGNFPGRFSGRQFSNSRSEMNVSTLELGDSALYLCASSLAGVEYEQYFGPGTRLTVT.